Below are 15 T cell receptor beta chains sequenced from a single sample in a study of naive and memory T cell subsets. Study results and limitations: Naive repertoires, especially CD8, held a few larger clonotypes, possibly memory cells re-expressing CD45RA.

The antigens these receptors bind are not known. Both TRBC1 and TRBC2 were covered by a beta constant-region primer of two equimolar oligonucleotides. The ligated cDNA underwent four PCR rounds using SP2 and nested alpha and beta constant-region primers. TCRdb ran MiXCR on the UMI-ligation and nested PCR reads and lists one entry per CDR3 protein. This sample has about 90,000 distinct CDR3 sequences, with approximately 11% found just once. Material: naive CD4+ T cells from blood. The receptors were sampled from a human donor in good health.

V and J are TRBV7-8 and TRBJ2-1; 9 bases are a match to TRBD2. The CDR3 is 16 amino acids. V shed 5 bases and J 7 bases; nucleotides not matched to a gene: 12. Germline lookup yields CDR1 SGHVS and CDR2 FQNEAQ. The CDR3 region has the DNA TGTGCCAGCAGCGTAGATAGCGGGAGACGGCTTAATGAGCAGTTCTTC. Amino acid sequence: CASSVDSGRRLNEQFF.

This clonotype was counted a few times. The V call is TRBV29-1, the J call TRBJ2-1; D unclear. The CDR3 extends over 16 amino acids. V shed 0 bases and J shed 3 bases, with 15 bases lying between them. Germline V gene sequence: CDR1 SQVTM, CDR2 ANQGSEA. The CDR3 nucleotides read TGCAGCGTTGAAGATCTTAAAGGACGGTACTACAATGAGCAGTTCTTC. Residues: CSVEDLKGRYYNEQFF.

This clonotype has just a few counts. The V gene is TRBV6-2 or TRBV6-3, the J gene TRBJ2-3; maybe TRBD1 (5 bases). The CDR3 loop spans 17 amino acids. From germline, CDR1 is MNHEY and CDR2 SVGEGT. V was cut by 6 bases and J by 0 bases, with 19 bases left in between. The CDR3 region is CASSPALGRISTDTQYF. The CDR3 DNA sequence: TGTGCCAGCAGCCCCGCCCTGGGGCGGATAAGCACAGATACGCAGTATTTT.

This clonotype was observed a handful of times. This chain joins TRBV4-2 and TRBJ2-3, with D possibly matching TRBD2 (5 bases). The CDR3 runs 16 residues. Per germline, CDR1 LGHNA and CDR2 YNFKEQ. V dropped 1 base and J dropped 4 bases, with 15 bases sitting between them. CDR3 protein: CASSQGMPGLADTQYF. The CDR3 DNA sequence: TGTGCCAGCAGCCAAGGAATGCCGGGGTTAGCAGATACGCAGTATTTT.

At least ten counts were recorded for this clonotype. The rearrangement links TRBV5-1 to TRBJ2-7; 8 nucleotides line up with TRBD2. The CDR3 spans 14 residues. J was trimmed by 3 bases and V by 3 bases; bases with no gene match: 5. CDR1 SGHRS and CDR2 YFSETQ come from the germline V gene. CDR3 nucleotides: TGCGCCAGCAGCTCCGGACTAGCCGGCTACGAGCAGTACTTC. Residues: CASSSGLAGYEQYF.

This clonotype was counted ten times or more. V is TRBV3-1 and J is TRBJ2-3; 12 bases line up with TRBD2. Germline assignment: CDR1 LGHDT and CDR2 YNNKEL (reference sequence). There are 16 residues in the CDR3. V shed 4 bases and J 1 base; nucleotides not matched to a gene: 3. CDR3 nucleotide sequence: TGTGCCAGCAGCCGACTAGCGGGAGCGGGCACAGATACGCAGTATTTT. This sequence encodes CASSRLAGAGTDTQYF.

This clonotype was recorded a few times. This chain links TRBV18 with TRBJ2-5; a weak D match, TRBD2 (5 bases). V was pared by 3 bases and J by 5 bases, with 19 bases between. The CDR3 runs 16 residues. CDR1 and CDR2 (germline): KGHSH, LQKENI. The CDR3 DNA follows: TGTGCCAGCTCACCTATTTTTACGGGATCCGGGGAGACCCAGTACTTC. It translates to CASSPIFTGSGETQYF. The full variable domain, rest sourced from reference TRBV18 and TRBJ2-5, is NAGVMQNPRHLVRRRGQEARLRCSPMKGHSHVYWYRQLPEEGLKFMVYLQKENIIDESGMPKERFSAEFPKEGPSILRIQQVVRGDSAAYFCASSPIFTGSGETQYFGPGTRLLVL.

The sample holds a few counts of this clonotype. This chain links TRBV6-1 with TRBJ2-3; 13 bases line up with TRBD2. Germline values: CDR1 MNHNS, CDR2 SASEGT. This CDR3 contains 17 residues. The V gene end was trimmed by 6 bases and the J gene end by 0 bases; junction bases not matched to a gene: 6. The CDR3 here is CASRLAGGPSSTDTQYF. The DNA for the CDR3 is TGTGCCAGCAGACTAGCGGGAGGGCCCTCCAGCACAGATACGCAGTATTTT.

V and J are TRBV10-3 and TRBJ2-3; D is undetermined. From germline, CDR1 is ENHRY and CDR2 SYGVKD. The CDR3 spans 13 residues. V was shortened by 3 bases and J by 5 bases, with 9 bases between the two germline ends. CDR3 sequence reads: CAISDDRGDTQYF. DNA for the CDR3: TGTGCCATCAGTGATGATCGCGGAGATACGCAGTATTTT.

The rearrangement links TRBV7-9 to TRBJ1-1; 7 nucleotides align to TRBD1. CDR3 size: 15 residues. Germline CDR1 SEHNR, CDR2 FQNEAQ (reference sequence). The V and J ends lost 7 bases and 3 bases, in that order; junction bases with no gene match: 11. The DNA for the CDR3 is TGTGCCAGCACTCCGGCACAGGGGCCCTACACTGAAGCTTTCTTT. Translating gives CASTPAQGPYTEAFF.

Only a few counts were recorded for this clonotype. The CDR3 DNA follows: TGTGCCAGCAGTGACCCCGGGAGTAGCACAGATACGCAGTATTTT. Translation: CASSDPGSSTDTQYF. The chain links TRBV6-4 to TRBJ2-3; possible D gene TRBD2, 6 bases. V lost 2 bases to trimming and J lost 0 bases, with 9 bases between them. CDR3 length: 15 residues. Germline lookup yields CDR1 MRHNA and CDR2 SNTAGT.

In this sample, this clonotype turned up a few times. CDR3 residues: CASSPGKPINEKLFF. CDR3 bases: TGTGCCAGCTCACCAGGAAAGCCCATTAATGAAAAACTGTTTTTT. This chain uses TRBV18 with TRBJ1-4; D is uncertain. V was trimmed by 2 bases and J by 4 bases, leaving 11 bases between them. The length of the CDR3 is 15 residues. Per germline, CDR1 KGHSH and CDR2 LQKENI.

This clonotype was seen only a few times. The V and J genes are TRBV7-2 and TRBJ2-4; D ambiguous. This CDR3 has 13 amino acids. V was cut by 4 bases and J by 9 bases, with 13 bases left in between. The germline gives CDR1 SGHTA, CDR2 FQGNSA. In nucleotides, the CDR3 is TGTGCCAGCAGCTCCAACCGTATACCCATTCAGTACTTC. The encoded protein is CASSSNRIPIQYF.

This chain links TRBV29-1 with TRBJ2-1, with unresolved D. CDR3 size: 12 residues. The germline V gene has CDR1 SQVTM and CDR2 ANQGSEA. Trimming left V 7 bases short and J 5 bases short, with 12 bases between. CDR3 protein: CSAVLFDNEQFF. Written as DNA, the CDR3 is TGCAGCGCAGTGTTATTTGACAATGAGCAGTTCTTC.

The chain carries TRBV20-1 and TRBJ1-1, with a possible D match to TRBD1 (6 bases). Germline CDR1 and CDR2: DFQATT and SNEGSKA (reference sequence). The V and J ends lost 0 bases and 0 bases respectively, with 14 bases between them. The CDR3 has 16 residues. The CDR3 is CSARDRGAAMNTEAFF. The DNA of the CDR3 is TGCAGTGCTAGAGATCGGGGGGCAGCGATGAACACTGAAGCTTTCTTT.